The 2 T cell receptor beta chains given below trace back to one sample, sequenced in a study of cytomegalovirus exposure and HLA in healthy donors (dated by TCRdb to about 2017). Libraries were constructed by the immunoSEQ multiplex PCR assay. The multiplex PCR relied on a mix of 60 forward primers for TCR Vbeta segments and 13 reverse primers for TCR Jbeta segments. Sourced from immuneACCESS, this table was stored by TCRdb with only in-frame sequences that have V and J called. A share of the clones is absent; for the studies checked, an unresolved V gene accounts for under half, and the remainder has no known explanation. A total of about 85,000 clones appear in this sample, about four fifths of them only once. The ten largest account for around 32% of the sample. Sequencing was done on a sample of PBMCs. The source of these receptors is a man aged 45 to 65 in good health and CMV-seropositive.

The chain combines TRBV4-2 with TRBJ2-1, with D possibly matching TRBD1 (6 bases). Trimming took off 0 bases at V and 6 bases at J, with 21 bases between the two ends. The germline V gene has CDR1 LGHNA and CDR2 YNFKEQ. CDR3 length: 18 amino acids. The CDR3 loop reads CASSQDGQSSLGSNEQFF. In DNA, the CDR3 is TGTGCCAGCAGCCAAGACGGACAGTCTTCATTGGGGAGCAATGAGCAGTTCTTC.

This clone was counted only a few times. The junction departs from the called germline gene at one end, perhaps through a read error. The chain links TRBV7-9 to TRBJ2-1; D is undetermined. The germline V gene encodes CDR1 SEHNR and CDR2 FQNEAQ (reference sequence). CDR3 length: 16 amino acids. CDR3 coding DNA: TGTTCCAGCAGCTTATGGGCCCTCACCACTTACAATGAGCAGTTCTTC. It yields the protein CSSSLWALTTYNEQFF.